This T cell receptor (beta chain) derives from a study of T cell responses to AZD1222 COVID-19 vaccine. Study in general: Combined were second doses at about 4 or about 12 weeks. Whole-study findings and limits: The donor cohort was predominantly white British with a female majority, and clonal diversity may have been underestimated.

The repertoire was sequenced with immunoSEQ multiplex PCR; TCRdb's copy has only in-frame clones and lacks some. The table has approximately 100,000 clones, around 90% seen once. In regard to this clone: No antigen is known for it.

V was trimmed by 0 bases and J by 2 bases, leaving 8 bases between them. Germline V lookup: CDR1 LGHDT, CDR2 YNNKEL (reference sequence). The CDR3 is 14 residues long. This chain uses TRBV3-1 (or the pseudogene TRBV3-2) with TRBJ2-7; D is ambiguous. Sequenced here: peripheral blood, sampled on day 0 of AZD1222 vaccination. The receptor was derived from an adult in good health. The CDR3 DNA is TGTGCCAGCAGCCAAGAAGGGTTCGCCTACGAGCAGTACTTC. The encoded protein is CASSQEGFAYEQYF.